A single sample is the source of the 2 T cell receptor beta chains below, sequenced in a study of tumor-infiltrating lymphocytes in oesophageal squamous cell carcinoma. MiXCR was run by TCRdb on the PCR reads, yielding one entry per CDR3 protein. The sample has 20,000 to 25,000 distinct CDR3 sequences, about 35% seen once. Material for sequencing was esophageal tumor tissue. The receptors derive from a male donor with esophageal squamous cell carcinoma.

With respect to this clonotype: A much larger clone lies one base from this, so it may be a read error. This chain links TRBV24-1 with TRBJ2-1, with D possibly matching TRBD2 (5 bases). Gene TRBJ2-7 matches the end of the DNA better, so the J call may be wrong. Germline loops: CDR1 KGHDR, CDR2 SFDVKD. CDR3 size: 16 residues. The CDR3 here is CATSDQSPSSYNEQYF. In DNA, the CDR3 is TGTGCCACCAGTGATCAGAGCCCTAGCTCCTACAATGAGCAGTACTTC.

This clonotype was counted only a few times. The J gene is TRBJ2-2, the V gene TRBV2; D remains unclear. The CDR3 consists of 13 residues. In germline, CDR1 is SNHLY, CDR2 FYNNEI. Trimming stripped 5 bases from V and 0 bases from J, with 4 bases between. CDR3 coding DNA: TGTGCCAGCAGTAGATCGAACACCGGGGAGCTGTTTTTT. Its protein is CASSRSNTGELFF. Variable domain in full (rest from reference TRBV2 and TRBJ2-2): EPEVTQTPSHQVTQMGQEVILRCVPISNHLYFYWYRQILGQKVEFLVSFYNNEISEKSEIFDDQFSVERPDGSNFTLKIRSTKLEDSAMYFCASSRSNTGELFFGEGSRLTVL.